The rows below give T cell receptor beta chains drawn from one sample of a study of early stage breast cancer tumors. The assay was immunoSEQ multiplex PCR, and TCRdb's table has in-frame clones only and misses some. The sample comprises around 31,000 clones, roughly 77% of which are singletons, and around 10% rests with the top ten. The source material was breast tumor tissue. These receptors all come from a person in their thirties with breast cancer. The CDR3 runs from the conserved cysteine through the conserved F or W. A D gene is named only where the DNA matches it firmly. A clone size is listed for some rows: how often the clone was seen (once, few, many), or a class if it is expanded.

J gene: TRBJ2-3; D gene: TRBD1; clone size: -; V gene: TRBV5-4; CDR3 protein: CAPAWGGQGGTDTQYF; CDR3 DNA: TGTGCCCCTGCTTGGGGGGGACAGGGGGGCACAGATACGCAGTATTTT
J gene: TRBJ1-1; D gene: TRBD1; clone size: few; V gene: TRBV6-1; CDR3 protein: CASSRQGANAEAFF; CDR3 DNA: TGTGCCAGCAGTCGACAGGGGGCAAACGCTGAAGCTTTCTTT
J gene: TRBJ2-7; D gene: TRBD1; clone size: -; V gene: TRBV27; CDR3 protein: CASSLFQGQAHEQYF; CDR3 DNA: TGTGCCAGCAGTTTATTTCAGGGACAGGCACACGAGCAGTACTTC
J gene: TRBJ1-2; D gene: TRBD1; clone size: few; V gene: TRBV19; CDR3 protein: CASNTGADYGYTF; CDR3 DNA: TGTGCCAGTAATACAGGGGCCGACTATGGCTACACCTTC
J gene: TRBJ1-2; D gene: -; clone size: -; V gene: TRBV11-2; CDR3 protein: CASSLDRTSYGYTF; CDR3 DNA: TGTGCCAGCAGCTTAGATAGGACCTCCTATGGCTACACCTTC
J gene: TRBJ1-5; D gene: -; clone size: -; V gene: TRBV11-2; CDR3 protein: CASSLQGSQPQHF; CDR3 DNA: TGTGCCAGCAGCTTACAGGGAAGTCAGCCCCAGCATTTT
J gene: TRBJ1-1; D gene: -; clone size: once; V gene: TRBV7-2; CDR3 protein: CASSLYPQGTEAFF; CDR3 DNA: TGTGCCAGCAGCTTATACCCCCAGGGGACTGAAGCTTTCTTT
J gene: TRBJ2-3; D gene: -; clone size: -; V gene: TRBV7-2; CDR3 protein: CASSWYTDTQYF; CDR3 DNA: TGTGCCAGCAGCTGGTACACAGATACGCAGTATTTT
J gene: TRBJ1-2; D gene: -; clone size: once; V gene: TRBV19; CDR3 protein: CASSITRGSYGYTF; CDR3 DNA: TGTGCCAGTAGTATCACTAGGGGATCCTATGGCTACACCTTC
J gene: TRBJ2-2; D gene: TRBD2; clone size: -; V gene: TRBV19; CDR3 protein: CASGAGTIYTGELFF; CDR3 DNA: TGTGCCAGTGGCGCTGGGACTATATATACCGGGGAGCTGTTTTTT
J gene: TRBJ1-1; D gene: TRBD1; clone size: few; V gene: TRBV30; CDR3 protein: CAVEGIQGVPFF; CDR3 DNA: TGTGCCGTGGAAGGGATCCAGGGGGTACCTTTCTTT
J gene: TRBJ2-7; D gene: -; clone size: -; V gene: TRBV5-4; CDR3 protein: CASSHRVGHEQYF; CDR3 DNA: TGTGCCAGCAGCCACAGGGTTGGTCACGAGCAGTACTTC
J gene: TRBJ2-7; D gene: TRBD2; clone size: -; V gene: TRBV7-9; CDR3 protein: CASSLAVAGVHEQYF; CDR3 DNA: TGTGCCAGCAGCTTAGCGGTTGCGGGAGTCCACGAGCAGTACTTC
J gene: TRBJ2-5; D gene: TRBD2; clone size: -; V gene: TRBV29-1; CDR3 protein: CSVPPGGWETQYF; CDR3 DNA: TGCAGCGTTCCCCCCGGGGGGTGGGAGACCCAGTACTTC
J gene: TRBJ1-2; D gene: TRBD1; clone size: -; V gene: TRBV13; CDR3 protein: CASSRTDRVVEGYTF; CDR3 DNA: TGTGCCAGCAGCCGGACTGACAGGGTAGTGGAAGGCTACACCTTC
J gene: TRBJ1-3; D gene: -; clone size: -; V gene: TRBV2; CDR3 protein: CASSKDSSLGNTIYF; CDR3 DNA: TGTGCCAGCAGTAAGGACAGCTCCCTCGGAAACACCATATATTTT
J gene: TRBJ2-1; D gene: -; clone size: -; V gene: TRBV5-1; CDR3 protein: CASSLVSNYNEQFF; CDR3 DNA: TGCGCCAGCAGCTTGGTCTCAAACTACAATGAGCAGTTCTTC
J gene: TRBJ2-7; D gene: -; clone size: -; V gene: TRBV5-1; CDR3 protein: CASSGQGPIYEQYF; CDR3 DNA: TGCGCCAGCAGCGGGCAGGGGCCCATCTACGAGCAGTACTTC
J gene: TRBJ2-2; D gene: -; clone size: -; V gene: TRBV7-2; CDR3 protein: CASSLRAGANTGELFF; CDR3 DNA: TGTGCCAGCAGCTTAAGGGCAGGGGCGAACACCGGGGAGCTGTTTTTT
J gene: TRBJ2-5; D gene: -; clone size: -; V gene: TRBV5-1; CDR3 protein: CASRTGVGWETQYF; CDR3 DNA: TGCGCCAGCCGGACTGGGGTCGGATGGGAGACCCAGTACTTC
J gene: TRBJ2-7; D gene: TRBD1; clone size: few; V gene: TRBV6-5; CDR3 protein: CASSVDRGSYEQYF; CDR3 DNA: TGTGCCAGCAGCGTCGACAGGGGGTCCTACGAGCAGTACTTC
J gene: TRBJ1-5; D gene: -; clone size: -; V gene: TRBV6-6; CDR3 protein: CASSLGTTQPQHF; CDR3 DNA: TGTGCCAGCAGTTTGGGGACAACTCAGCCCCAGCATTTT
J gene: TRBJ2-1; D gene: -; clone size: -; V gene: TRBV27; CDR3 protein: CASSFVGGRNNEQFF; CDR3 DNA: TGTGCCAGCAGTTTTGTAGGGGGACGTAACAATGAGCAGTTCTTC
J gene: TRBJ2-7; D gene: TRBD2; clone size: -; V gene: TRBV13; CDR3 protein: CASSLTSGSTYEQYF; CDR3 DNA: TGTGCCAGCAGCCTGACTAGCGGGAGTACCTACGAGCAGTACTTC
J gene: TRBJ1-4; D gene: -; clone size: -; V gene: TRBV19; CDR3 protein: CASSISRGVIGLGEKLFF; CDR3 DNA: TGTGCCAGTAGTATAAGCCGGGGTGTCATCGGTCTTGGGGAAAAACTGTTTTTT
J gene: TRBJ2-2; D gene: -; clone size: -; V gene: TRBV5-1; CDR3 protein: CASSPSQVNTGELFF; CDR3 DNA: TGCGCCAGCAGCCCCTCACAGGTGAACACCGGGGAGCTGTTTTTT
J gene: TRBJ2-2; D gene: -; clone size: few; V gene: TRBV6-1; CDR3 protein: CASSASVSGELFF; CDR3 DNA: TGTGCCAGCAGTGCGAGTGTATCCGGGGAGCTGTTTTTT
J gene: TRBJ1-4; D gene: -; clone size: -; V gene: TRBV15; CDR3 protein: CATSRQSGVSIEKLFF; CDR3 DNA: TGTGCCACCAGCAGACAGTCAGGGGTATCGATTGAAAAACTGTTTTTT
J gene: TRBJ1-2; D gene: TRBD1; clone size: -; V gene: TRBV11-2; CDR3 protein: CASSLGPAGGYGYTF; CDR3 DNA: TGTGCCAGCAGCTTAGGGCCGGCAGGGGGCTATGGCTACACCTTC
J gene: TRBJ1-1; D gene: -; clone size: -; V gene: TRBV2; CDR3 protein: CASSRRGNTEAFF; CDR3 DNA: TGTGCCAGCAGTCGCAGGGGGAACACTGAAGCTTTCTTT
J gene: TRBJ2-3; D gene: TRBD2; clone size: -; V gene: TRBV30; CDR3 protein: CAWSQTGGAQYF; CDR3 DNA: TGTGCCTGGAGTCAAACGGGAGGTGCGCAGTATTTT
J gene: TRBJ2-4; D gene: -; clone size: -; V gene: TRBV27; CDR3 protein: CASSYMGGVAKNIQYF; CDR3 DNA: TGTGCCAGCAGTTATATGGGGGGAGTAGCCAAAAACATTCAGTACTTC
J gene: TRBJ2-1; D gene: TRBD2; clone size: -; V gene: TRBV11-2; CDR3 protein: CASSLLAGGFHEQFF; CDR3 DNA: TGTGCCAGCAGCCTACTAGCGGGAGGATTTCATGAGCAGTTCTTC
J gene: TRBJ2-3; D gene: TRBD2; clone size: -; V gene: TRBV5-1; CDR3 protein: CASSRLAGGSTDTQYF; CDR3 DNA: TGCGCCAGCAGCCGACTAGCGGGAGGGTCGACAGATACGCAGTATTTT
J gene: TRBJ2-3; D gene: -; clone size: -; V gene: TRBV5-1; CDR3 protein: CASSLVPWETDTQYF; CDR3 DNA: TGCGCCAGCAGCTTGGTCCCCTGGGAGACAGATACGCAGTATTTT
J gene: TRBJ2-7; D gene: -; clone size: -; V gene: TRBV4-3; CDR3 protein: CASSQVGRSYEQYF; CDR3 DNA: TGCGCCAGCAGCCAAGTGGGCAGATCCTACGAGCAGTACTTC
J gene: TRBJ2-1; D gene: TRBD2; clone size: -; V gene: TRBV19; CDR3 protein: CASIHGGRAAFNEQFF; CDR3 DNA: TGTGCCAGTATCCATGGGGGGAGGGCCGCATTCAATGAGCAGTTCTTC
J gene: TRBJ2-5; D gene: TRBD2; clone size: -; V gene: TRBV2; CDR3 protein: CASCPTSGQETQYF; CDR3 DNA: TGTGCCAGCTGTCCGACTAGCGGACAAGAGACCCAGTACTTC
J gene: TRBJ1-1; D gene: -; clone size: -; V gene: TRBV19; CDR3 protein: CAGRTGQVMNTEAFF; CDR3 DNA: TGTGCCGGGAGGACGGGGCAGGTCATGAACACTGAAGCTTTCTTT
J gene: TRBJ2-1; D gene: -; clone size: once; V gene: TRBV7-6; CDR3 protein: CASRKTGVYNEQFF; CDR3 DNA: TGTGCCAGCAGGAAGACAGGAGTCTACAATGAGCAGTTCTTC
J gene: TRBJ2-5; D gene: -; clone size: -; V gene: TRBV10-3; CDR3 protein: CAISVAGAETQYF; CDR3 DNA: TGTGCCATCAGTGTAGCAGGGGCAGAGACCCAGTACTTC
J gene: TRBJ1-1; D gene: -; clone size: -; V gene: TRBV4-3; CDR3 protein: CASSHSGSGTEAFF; CDR3 DNA: TGCGCCAGCAGCCACTCAGGGTCGGGCACTGAAGCTTTCTTT
J gene: TRBJ2-1; D gene: TRBD2; clone size: -; V gene: TRBV5-4; CDR3 protein: CASSLVAGAVYNEQFF; CDR3 DNA: TGTGCCAGCAGCTTGGTAGCGGGAGCTGTCTACAATGAGCAGTTCTTC
J gene: TRBJ1-2; D gene: -; clone size: -; V gene: TRBV5-4; CDR3 protein: CASSRDGMYGYTF; CDR3 DNA: TGTGCCAGCAGCCGGGACGGGATGTATGGCTACACCTTC
J gene: TRBJ2-1; D gene: TRBD2; clone size: -; V gene: TRBV10-2; CDR3 protein: CASSGLASGEQFF; CDR3 DNA: TGCGCCAGCAGTGGACTAGCGTCGGGAGAGCAGTTCTTC
J gene: TRBJ2-6; D gene: -; clone size: -; V gene: TRBV19; CDR3 protein: CASNPGPIGSGANVLTF; CDR3 DNA: TGTGCCAGTAATCCGGGACCAATAGGATCTGGGGCCAACGTCCTGACTTTC
J gene: TRBJ2-1; D gene: TRBD2; clone size: -; V gene: TRBV27; CDR3 protein: CASSILAGGHEQFF; CDR3 DNA: TGTGCCAGCAGTATCTTAGCGGGAGGACATGAGCAGTTCTTC
J gene: TRBJ1-2; D gene: TRBD1; clone size: -; V gene: TRBV30; CDR3 protein: CAWSVTLTGDNGYTF; CDR3 DNA: TGTGCCTGGAGTGTTACCCTGACAGGGGACAATGGCTACACCTTC
J gene: TRBJ1-3; D gene: -; clone size: -; V gene: TRBV5-1; CDR3 protein: CASSFDSSGNTIYF; CDR3 DNA: TGCGCCAGCAGCTTTGACAGCTCTGGAAACACCATATATTTT
J gene: TRBJ2-7; D gene: -; clone size: few; V gene: TRBV5-5; CDR3 protein: CASSLGYEQYF; CDR3 DNA: TGTGCCAGCAGCTTGGGCTACGAGCAGTACTTC
J gene: TRBJ2-1; D gene: TRBD1; clone size: -; V gene: TRBV9; CDR3 protein: CASSVGDRAVGEQFF; CDR3 DNA: TGTGCCAGCAGCGTAGGGGACAGGGCCGTTGGTGAGCAGTTCTTC
J gene: TRBJ2-5; D gene: TRBD2; clone size: -; V gene: TRBV5-4; CDR3 protein: CASSETSGIGTQYF; CDR3 DNA: TGTGCCAGCAGCGAGACTAGCGGGATTGGGACCCAGTACTTC
J gene: TRBJ2-1; D gene: -; clone size: -; V gene: TRBV5-1; CDR3 protein: CASSWGVGDNEQFF; CDR3 DNA: TGCGCCAGCAGCTGGGGGGTTGGGGACAATGAGCAGTTCTTC